This T cell receptor (beta chain) was captured by sequencing in a study of cytomegalovirus exposure and HLA in healthy donors. 13 Jbeta primers and 60 Vbeta primers were used for the PCR. TCRdb's copy holds only in-frame clones and misses some; the assay was immunoSEQ multiplex PCR. With around 97,000 clones in the sample, the ten largest clones hold 3.5%. Trimming shortened V by 0 bases and J by 0 bases, and 14 bases separated the two germline ends. Germline lookup yields CDR1 SGHRS and CDR2 YFSETQ. The CDR3 is 17 residues long. This sequence was found in a man between 35 and 55 years old in good health and CMV-seronegative. The sample was PBMCs. The chain uses TRBV5-1 and TRBJ2-3; the D gene is possibly TRBD2 (5 bases). CDR3 residues: CASSLALGVTSTDTQYF. CDR3 nucleotides: TGCGCCAGCAGCTTGGCCCTCGGGGTTACTAGCACAGATACGCAGTATTTT.